The present T cell receptor beta chain was sequenced within a study of blood T cells in healthy people across ages. Study in general: About one barcoded beta molecule per two T cells was captured by template switching.

This clonotype was detected only once. A sample-barcoded 5' primer and a J-beta primer mix were used in a second PCR of roughly 7 to 11 cycles. TCRdb analysed the 5' RACE reads with MiXCR anew, one entry per CDR3 protein. The repertoire holds about 780,000 distinct CDR3 sequences, with around 50% as singletons. Peripheral blood, roughly 9.3 milliliters per donor, was collected. This sequence originates from a man at least 80 years old in good health. What was sequenced was blood.

CDR3: CASSYRDPDNEQFF. CDR3 nucleotides: TGTGCCAGCTCATACCGGGACCCGGACAATGAGCAGTTCTTC. The chain has TRBV18 and TRBJ2-1; D could derive from TRBD1 or TRBD2 (5 bases each). The germline CDR1 and CDR2 sequences are KGHSH and LQKENI. V shed 5 bases and J shed 5 bases, with 13 bases lying between them. This CDR3 comprises 14 residues.